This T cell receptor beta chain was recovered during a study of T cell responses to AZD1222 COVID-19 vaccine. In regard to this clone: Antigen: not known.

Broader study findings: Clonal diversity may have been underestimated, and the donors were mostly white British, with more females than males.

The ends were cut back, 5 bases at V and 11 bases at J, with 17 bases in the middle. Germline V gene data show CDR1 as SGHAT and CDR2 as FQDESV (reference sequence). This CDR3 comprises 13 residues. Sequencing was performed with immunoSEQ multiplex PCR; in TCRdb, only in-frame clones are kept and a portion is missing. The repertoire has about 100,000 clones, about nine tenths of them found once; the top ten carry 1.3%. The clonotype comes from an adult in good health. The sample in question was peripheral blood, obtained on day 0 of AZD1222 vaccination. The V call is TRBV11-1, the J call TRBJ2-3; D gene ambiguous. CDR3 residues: CASSRTGVMEQYF. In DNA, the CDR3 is TGTGCCAGCAGCCGGACGGGTGTGATGGAGCAGTATTTT.